This entry concerns a single TCR beta chain. What it binds is unknown. Profiled with immunoSEQ multiplex PCR; TCRdb holds only in-frame clones, not every one. The table includes around 100,000 clones, 87% detected once. The record originates from a study of T cell responses to AZD1222 COVID-19 vaccine. Study findings and constraints: Vaccine-related CD4 TCRs covered spike, predominating at 160-218 and 743-854. The donors showed a predominance of white British ancestry and of females, with possible underestimation of clonal diversity.

V dropped 6 bases and J dropped 6 bases, with 11 bases sitting between them. The CDR3 is 12 residues long. In germline, CDR1 is MDHEN, CDR2 SYDVKM. This chain connects TRBV28 to TRBJ1-1; possibly TRBD1 for D (5 bases). The receptor was isolated from an adult who received the AZD1222 COVID-19 vaccine. This specimen consisted of peripheral blood, obtained 28 days after the second AZD1222 dose. The CDR3 nucleotides read TGTGCCAGCAGCCCGGGACCCGCTGAAGCTTTCTTT. It encodes CASSPGPAEAFF. Together with reference TRBV28 and TRBJ1-1, the CDR3 gives the full variable domain: DVKVTQSSRYLVKRTGEKVFLECVQDMDHENMFWYRQDPGLGLRLIYFSYDVKMKEKGDIPEGYSVSREKKERFSLILESASTNQTSMYLCASSPGPAEAFFGQGTRLTVV.